Listed below are T cell receptor beta chains from one sample, sequenced in a study of blood T cell repertoires in COVID-19. Measured with immunoSEQ multiplex PCR; TCRdb has only the in-frame clones, and not every one. The sample consists of fewer than 200,000 clones, more than 75% of them appearing once. The sequenced material came from peripheral blood. These receptors were obtained from a woman aged 70-85 years with acute or convalescent COVID-19. The CDR3 runs from the conserved cysteine through the conserved F or W. Each record gives: clone size, J gene, D gene, V gene, CDR3 protein, CDR3 DNA. D genes are given only for firm matches. The size entry is marked missing in some rows and otherwise reads once, few, many or a size class.

NA | TRBJ2-5 | TRBD2 | TRBV20-1 | CSASLPSGGAPGETQYF | TGCAGTGCTAGTCTCCCTAGCGGGGGGGCCCCGGGAGAGACCCAGTACTTC
NA | TRBJ2-6 | TRBD1 | TRBV5-1 | CASSPRTGSGANVLTF | TGCGCCAGCAGCCCCCGGACAGGCTCTGGGGCCAACGTCCTGACTTTC
NA | TRBJ1-4 | NA | TRBV5-1 | CASSLFGADEKLFF | TGCGCCAGCAGCTTGTTTGGAGCGGATGAAAAACTGTTTTTT
NA | TRBJ2-5 | TRBD1 | TRBV2 | CASSGFTGGPNSKETQYF | TGTGCCAGCAGTGGTTTTACAGGGGGGCCGAATTCTAAAGAGACCCAGTACTTC
NA | TRBJ1-2 | NA | TRBV5-1 | CASSLDINYGYTF | TGCGCCAGCAGCTTGGACATAAACTATGGCTACACCTTC
NA | TRBJ1-3 | NA | TRBV6-5 | CASTGQISGNTIYF | TGTGCCAGCACCGGACAGATCTCTGGAAACACCATATATTTT
NA | TRBJ1-3 | TRBD1 | TRBV2 | CASRGQSGNTIYF | TGTGCCAGCAGGGGACAGTCTGGAAACACCATATATTTT
NA | TRBJ1-1 | TRBD1 | TRBV19 | CASRHDRVSAEAFF | TGTGCCAGTAGGCACGACAGGGTATCGGCTGAAGCTTTCTTT
NA | TRBJ2-5 | NA | TRBV5-6 | CASSLQSTIQETQYF | TGTGCCAGCAGCTTGCAATCTACGATCCAAGAGACCCAGTACTTC
NA | TRBJ2-3 | NA | TRBV7-2 | CASIFEVTSGVADTQYF | TGTGCCAGCATCTTCGAAGTGACCTCGGGGGTAGCAGATACGCAGTATTTT
few | TRBJ2-2 | NA | TRBV6-2/TRBV6-3 | CASSFSANTGELFF | TGTGCCAGCAGTTTTAGCGCCAACACCGGGGAGCTGTTTTTT